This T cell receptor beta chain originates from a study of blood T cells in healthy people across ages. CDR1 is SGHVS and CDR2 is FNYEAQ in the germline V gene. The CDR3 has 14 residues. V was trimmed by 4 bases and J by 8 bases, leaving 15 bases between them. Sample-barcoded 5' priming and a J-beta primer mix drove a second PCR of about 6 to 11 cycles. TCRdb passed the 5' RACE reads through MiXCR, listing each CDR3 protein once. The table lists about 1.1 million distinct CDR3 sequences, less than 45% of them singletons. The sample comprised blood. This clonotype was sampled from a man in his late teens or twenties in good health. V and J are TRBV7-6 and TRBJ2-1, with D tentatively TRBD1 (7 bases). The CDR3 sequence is CASSSGRGAHEQFF. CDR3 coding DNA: TGTGCCAGCAGCTCAGGCAGGGGGGCACATGAGCAGTTCTTC. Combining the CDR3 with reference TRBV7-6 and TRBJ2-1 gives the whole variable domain GAGVSQSPRYKVTKRGQDVALRCDPISGHVSLYWYRQALGQGPEFLTYFNYEAQQDKSGLPNDRFSAERPEGSISTLTIQRTEQRDSAMYRCASSSGRGAHEQFFGPGTRLTVL.